The 16 T cell receptor beta chains reported below all come from one sample, sequenced in a study of CD8+ T cells in alopecia areata. The treatment was: oral pan-JAK inhibitor, 5-10 mg twice daily. Once RNA had been extracted, it was reverse transcribed into cDNA to act as the sequencing template. Clones were sequenced by immunoSEQ multiplex PCR, and TCRdb holds only the in-frame ones, with some missing. Here the sample spans approximately 120,000 clones, around 63% being singletons. Material: CD4+ T cells sorted from blood, obtained at week 4, from a patient treated with tofacitinib. These receptors all come from a human donor with alopecia areata.

This clone has just a few counts. CDR3 residues: CASSVTGTANEKLFF. CDR3 DNA sequence: TGTGCCAGCAGCGTTACCGGGACAGCGAATGAAAAACTGTTTTTT. This chain links TRBV9 with TRBJ1-4, with TRBD1 matching over 7 bases. Germline V gene data show CDR1 as SGDLS and CDR2 as YYNGEE. The V gene end was trimmed by 2 bases and the J gene end by 5 bases; junction bases not matched to a gene: 6. The CDR3 loop spans 15 amino acids.

The DNA for the CDR3 is TGTGCCTATGCAGGCGTCTCCTACGAGCAGTACTTC. It yields the protein CAYAGVSYEQYF. This chain uses TRBV30 with TRBJ2-7; unclear D gene. Germline values: CDR1 GTSNPN, CDR2 SVGIG (reference sequence). Trimming cost V 7 bases and J 0 bases, with 10 bases left between them. This CDR3 region has 12 residues.

This clone was seen a handful of times. This chain joins TRBV30 and TRBJ1-5, with D unresolved. CDR3 length equals 15 residues. From germline, CDR1 is GTSNPN and CDR2 SVGIG (reference sequence). V was shortened by 2 bases and J by 3 bases, with 14 bases between the two germline ends. CDR3 residues: CAWSLRGLNNQPQHF. Written as DNA, the CDR3 is TGTGCCTGGAGTCTACGAGGACTCAACAATCAGCCCCAGCATTTT.

In its sample, this clone was seen a few times. This chain connects TRBV29-1 to TRBJ2-5, with 7 bases fitting TRBD1. V lost 7 bases, J lost 4 bases, and 9 bases stayed unmatched. The CDR3 runs to 13 residues. Germline values: CDR1 SQVTM, CDR2 ANQGSEA. CDR3 residues: CSGKGQAGETQYF. The CDR3 region has the DNA TGCAGCGGAAAAGGACAGGCGGGAGAGACCCAGTACTTC.

This clone was counted only a few times. CDR3 coding DNA: TGCGCCAGTAGCAGGGGACTGGCTGACTACGAGCAGTACTTC. Protein product: CASSRGLADYEQYF. The chain has TRBV5-1 and TRBJ2-7; D may correspond to TRBD1 or TRBD2 (6 bases each). CDR3 length equals 14 residues. The V end lost 8 bases, the J end lost 3 bases, and 18 bases lay between the germline ends. Germline lookup yields CDR1 SGHRS and CDR2 YFSETQ.

This clone appeared a single time. V and J are TRBV2 and TRBJ2-7; D is uncertain. Trimming shortened V by 8 bases and J by 4 bases, and 15 bases separated the two germline ends. The CDR3 runs 13 residues. The V gene's germline CDR1 is SNHLY and CDR2 FYNNEI. CDR3 sequence reads: CASSRSNNYEQYF. DNA for the CDR3: TGTGCCAGCTCCAGGTCTAATAATTACGAGCAGTACTTC.

This clone was seen a few times. The chain recombines TRBV29-1 with TRBJ1-1, with D hard to call. The CDR3 contains 13 residues. Trimming stripped 0 bases from V and 5 bases from J, with 10 bases between. Germline V gene data show CDR1 as SQVTM and CDR2 as ANQGSEA. CDR3 in amino acids: CSVEDQTRTEAFF. The DNA for the CDR3 is TGCAGCGTTGAAGATCAGACGAGAACTGAAGCTTTCTTT.

This clone was observed a handful of times. J is TRBJ2-1 and V is TRBV4-3; TRBD2 might be the D (5 bases). The CDR3 extends over 14 amino acids. The germline V gene has CDR1 LGHNA and CDR2 YSLEER. Trimming removed 4 bases from V and 1 base from J, with 8 bases in between. Here the CDR3 DNA reads TGCGCCAGCAGCCTCCGGACTTCCTACAATGAGCAGTTCTTC. Translated, it gives CASSLRTSYNEQFF.

This clone was recorded once. The CDR3 is CAWSAAPPRLVGEQFF. CDR3 DNA: TGTGCCTGGAGTGCTGCCCCTCCCCGACTAGTTGGTGAGCAGTTCTTC. The V gene is TRBV30, the J gene TRBJ2-1; the D gene is possibly TRBD2 (6 bases). The CDR3 is 16 amino acids. V lost 1 base to trimming and J lost 9 bases, with 22 bases between them. In germline, CDR1 is GTSNPN, CDR2 SVGIG (reference sequence).

The V and J genes are TRBV5-1 and TRBJ1-4; a possible D gene is TRBD1 (6 bases). From germline, CDR1 is SGHRS and CDR2 YFSETQ. The CDR3 runs to 15 residues. Trimming pared 4 bases from V and 5 bases from J, leaving 15 bases between. The CDR3 nucleotides are TGCGCCAGCAGCGCGGACAGTATCCGAAATGAAAAACTGTTTTTT. Protein: CASSADSIRNEKLFF.

The J gene is TRBJ2-3, the V gene TRBV29-1; TRBD1 might be the D (6 bases). The V end lost 3 bases, the J end lost 4 bases, and 11 bases lay between the germline ends. This CDR3 is 13 amino acids long. CDR1 is SQVTM and CDR2 is ANQGSEA in the germline V gene. As DNA, the CDR3 is TGCAGCGTTGATGGCAGGGGCGCAGATACGCAGTATTTT. Translating gives CSVDGRGADTQYF.

Notes on this clone: The identical CDR3 is also encoded by other nucleotide sequences in the sample. The rearrangement joins TRBV5-1 to TRBJ2-1, with D maybe TRBD2 (5 bases). Germline V gene lookup returns CDR1 SGHRS and CDR2 YFSETQ. The CDR3 runs 13 residues. Trimming shortened V by 0 bases and J by 5 bases, and 6 bases separated the two germline ends. The CDR3 DNA follows: TGCGCCAGCAGCTTGGCCGGGGACAATGAGCAGTTCTTC. It translates to CASSLAGDNEQFF.

The rearrangement uses TRBV2 and TRBJ2-2; 9 nucleotides align to TRBD1. Germline loops: CDR1 SNHLY, CDR2 FYNNEI. This CDR3 has 16 amino acids. V was clipped by 6 bases and J by 5 bases; unmatched bases: 10. In DNA form, the CDR3 reads TGTGCCAGCAGCCCCGGACTGACAGGGGGGACCGGGGAGCTGTTTTTT. Amino acids: CASSPGLTGGTGELFF.

This clone was observed a few times. The chain links TRBV5-1 to TRBJ1-1; 7 bases map to TRBD1. This CDR3 spans 15 amino acids. V gave up 0 bases and J gave up 0 bases; unmatched junction bases: 2. Looked up from germline, CDR1 is SGHRS and CDR2 is YFSETQ. CDR3 sequence: CASSLAGQMNTEAFF. CDR3 coding DNA: TGCGCCAGCAGCTTGGCGGGACAGATGAACACTGAAGCTTTCTTT.

The chain links TRBV25-1 to TRBJ1-4; D gene ambiguous. The CDR3 is 11 residues long. V was cut by 7 bases and J by 5 bases, with 5 bases left in between. Germline V gene data show CDR1 as MGHDK and CDR2 as SYGVNS. The CDR3 DNA follows: TGTGCCAGCATGGAGAATGAAAAACTGTTTTTT. Residues: CASMENEKLFF.

The table lists this clone with a few counts. Different DNA sequences within this sample yield the same CDR3. The V call is TRBV7-3, the J call TRBJ2-5; D is unresolved. Germline V gene sequence: CDR1 SGHTA, CDR2 FQGTGA. V was clipped by 5 bases and J by 0 bases, with 4 bases between them. The CDR3 covers 12 residues. The DNA of the CDR3 is TGTGCCAGCAGCCCCGACCAAGAGACCCAGTACTTC. Amino acid sequence: CASSPDQETQYF.